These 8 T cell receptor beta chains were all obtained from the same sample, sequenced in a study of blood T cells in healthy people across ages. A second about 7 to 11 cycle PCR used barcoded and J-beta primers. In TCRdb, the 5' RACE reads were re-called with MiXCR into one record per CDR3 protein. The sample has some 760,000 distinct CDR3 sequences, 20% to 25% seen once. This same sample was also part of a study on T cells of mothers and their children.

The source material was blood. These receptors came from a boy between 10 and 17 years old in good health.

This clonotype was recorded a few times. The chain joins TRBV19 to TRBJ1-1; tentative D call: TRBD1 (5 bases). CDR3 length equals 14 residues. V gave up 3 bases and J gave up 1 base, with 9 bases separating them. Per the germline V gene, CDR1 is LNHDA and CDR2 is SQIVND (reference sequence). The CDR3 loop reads CASSIFRENTEAFF. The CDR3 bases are TGTGCCAGTAGTATTTTCAGGGAGAACACTGAAGCTTTCTTT.

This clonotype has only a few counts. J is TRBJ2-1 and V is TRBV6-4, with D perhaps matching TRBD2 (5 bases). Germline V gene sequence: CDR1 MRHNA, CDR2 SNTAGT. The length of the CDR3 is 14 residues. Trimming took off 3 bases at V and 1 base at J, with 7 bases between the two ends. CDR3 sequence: CASSDEGSYNEQFF. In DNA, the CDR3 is TGTGCCAGCAGTGATGAGGGATCCTACAATGAGCAGTTCTTC.

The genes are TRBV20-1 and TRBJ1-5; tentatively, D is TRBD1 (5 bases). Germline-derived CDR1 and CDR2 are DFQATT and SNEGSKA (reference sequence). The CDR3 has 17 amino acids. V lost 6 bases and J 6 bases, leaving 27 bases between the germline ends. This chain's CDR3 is CSAIAMVGVKVSQPQHF. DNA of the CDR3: TGCAGTGCAATCGCGATGGTGGGGGTGAAGGTTTCTCAGCCCCAGCATTTT.

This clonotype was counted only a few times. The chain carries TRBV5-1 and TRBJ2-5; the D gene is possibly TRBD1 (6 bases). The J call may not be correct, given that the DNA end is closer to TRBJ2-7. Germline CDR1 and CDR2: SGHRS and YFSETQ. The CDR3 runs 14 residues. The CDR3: CASSGSTGTYEQYF. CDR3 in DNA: TGCGCCAGCAGCGGGTCCACAGGGACCTACGAGCAGTACTTC.

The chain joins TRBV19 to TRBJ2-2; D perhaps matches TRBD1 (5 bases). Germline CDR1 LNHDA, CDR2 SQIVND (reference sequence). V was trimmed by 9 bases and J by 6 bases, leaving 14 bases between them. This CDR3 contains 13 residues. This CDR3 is CASSGQAAGELFF. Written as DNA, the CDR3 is TGTGCCAGCTCCGGACAAGCTGCCGGGGAGCTGTTTTTT.

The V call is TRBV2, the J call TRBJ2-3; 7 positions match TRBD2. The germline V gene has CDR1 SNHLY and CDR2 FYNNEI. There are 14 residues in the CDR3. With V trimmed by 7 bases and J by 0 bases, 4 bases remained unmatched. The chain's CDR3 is CASIGRGSTDTQYF. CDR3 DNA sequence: TGTGCCAGCATAGGGCGGGGGAGCACAGATACGCAGTATTTT. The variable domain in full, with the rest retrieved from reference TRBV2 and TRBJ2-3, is EPEVTQTPSHQVTQMGQEVILRCVPISNHLYFYWYRQILGQKVEFLVSFYNNEISEKSEIFDDQFSVERPDGSNFTLKIRSTKLEDSAMYFCASIGRGSTDTQYFGPGTRLTVL.

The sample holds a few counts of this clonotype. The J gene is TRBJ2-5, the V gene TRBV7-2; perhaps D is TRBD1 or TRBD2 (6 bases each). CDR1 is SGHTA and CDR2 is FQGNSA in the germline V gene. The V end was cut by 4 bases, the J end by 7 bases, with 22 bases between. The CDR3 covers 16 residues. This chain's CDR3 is CASSWSGTAEGGTQYF. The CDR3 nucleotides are TGTGCCAGCAGCTGGAGCGGTACAGCGGAGGGGGGGACCCAGTACTTC.

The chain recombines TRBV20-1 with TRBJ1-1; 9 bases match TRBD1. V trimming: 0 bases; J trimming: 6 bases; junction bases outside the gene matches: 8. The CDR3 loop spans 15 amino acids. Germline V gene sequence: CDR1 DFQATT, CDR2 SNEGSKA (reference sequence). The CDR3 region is CSARDYVGQGAEAFF. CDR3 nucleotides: TGCAGTGCTAGAGATTACGTGGGACAGGGTGCTGAAGCTTTCTTT.